This paragraph covers one T cell receptor beta chain sequence. Under the authors' procedure: How many nucleated cells were present was estimated from reference gene primer amplification. Some clones are missing from TCRdb's copy, which holds only in-frame ones; the method was immunoSEQ multiplex PCR. The V and J calls and clone size were taken over from that table, and D and trimming were inferred from the DNA. In the table there are 95,000 to 150,000 clones, about two thirds of which are singletons. The data are from a study of blood T cell repertoires in COVID-19. Study background: COVID-19 samples from acute and convalescent phases originated in the United States, Italy and Spain. Sample material is recorded as cDNA or gDNA derived from T cells, B-cell-depleted T cells, or PBMCs.

This receptor was obtained from a human donor with acute or convalescent COVID-19. The donor label of this sample is uncertain. Source material: peripheral blood.

The chain's CDR3 is CASSYSSAANTEAFF. DNA for the CDR3: TGTGCCAGCAGTTACAGTTCGGCGGCGAACACTGAAGCTTTCTTT. The chain has TRBV6-6 and TRBJ1-1; D is undetermined. V lost 2 bases, J lost 1 base, and 11 bases lay in between. The germline V gene encodes CDR1 MNHNY and CDR2 SVGAGI (reference sequence). CDR3 length: 15 amino acids.